Below, 6 T cell receptor beta chains from the same sample are listed, as sequenced in a study of cytomegalovirus exposure and HLA in healthy donors. The primer mix had 60 Vbeta and 13 Jbeta primers. Generated by immunoSEQ multiplex PCR, the TCRdb table keeps only in-frame clones and is missing some. The profile covers approximately 140,000 clones, with about 74% appearing a single time and about 12% taken by the ten largest. Specimen: PBMCs. Receptors originate from a man aged 40-49 years in good health and CMV-seropositive.

This chain connects TRBV11-1 to TRBJ1-5, with TRBD1 identical over 7 bases. The CDR3 loop spans 12 amino acids. Germline CDR1 SGHAT, CDR2 FQDESV (reference sequence). After removal of 8 bases from V and 5 bases from J, the junction contained 3 bases not matched to a gene. The CDR3 region has the DNA TGTGCCAGCTCCCAGGGGGATCAGCCCCAGCATTTT. Amino acid sequence: CASSQGDQPQHF.

J is TRBJ2-5 and V is TRBV5-4; 9 nucleotides line up with TRBD1. Germline V gives CDR1 SGHNT, CDR2 YYREEE (reference sequence). J gave up 1 base and V 4 bases, and 5 bases lay outside the gene matches. This CDR3 is 15 amino acids long. The CDR3 DNA follows: TGTGCCAGCAGCCCCGGACAGGGGCTCCAAGAGACCCAGTACTTC. Translation: CASSPGQGLQETQYF.

This clone appeared a single time. The DNA for the CDR3 is TGCGCCAGCAGCGCGTCGACAGTATCTGGGGCCAACGTCCTGACTTTC. This translates into CASSASTVSGANVLTF. The V gene is TRBV5-1, the J gene TRBJ2-6; a weak D match, TRBD1 (5 bases). The CDR3 sequence is 16 residues long. The V and J ends lost 4 bases and 1 base respectively, with 12 bases between them. Germline V gene data show CDR1 as SGHRS and CDR2 as YFSETQ.

This clone was detected ten times or more. The J gene is TRBJ2-7, the V gene TRBV7-8; 7 bases line up with TRBD2. Germline V gene lookup returns CDR1 SGHVS and CDR2 FQNEAQ. V shed 1 base, J shed 6 bases, and the junction held 12 bases outside the gene matches. This CDR3 spans 16 amino acids. The CDR3 region is CASSLVGGSRTGEQYF. The CDR3 DNA follows: TGTGCCAGCAGCTTAGTGGGGGGGTCTCGGACGGGCGAGCAGTACTTC.

This rearrangement joins TRBV13 to TRBJ2-1, with 13 bases identical to TRBD2. V trimming: 3 bases; J trimming: 7 bases; junction bases outside the gene matches: 6. Per the germline V gene, CDR1 is PRHDT and CDR2 is FYEKMQ (reference sequence). The CDR3 has 16 amino acids. The CDR3 DNA is TGTGCCAGCAGCTTCCTAAGACTAGCGGGAGGAAATGAGCAGTTCTTC. Protein product: CASSFLRLAGGNEQFF.

The gene calls are TRBV6-1 and TRBJ2-7; D is unresolved. Germline values: CDR1 MNHNS, CDR2 SASEGT. The CDR3 runs to 13 residues. Deletions cut 6 bases from V and 4 bases from J, with 13 bases between. The CDR3 DNA follows: TGTGCCAGCAGGACTCCCACCCCGTACGAGCAGTACTTC. This sequence encodes CASRTPTPYEQYF.